One and the same sample provided the 24 T cell receptor beta chains below, sequenced in a study of cytomegalovirus exposure and HLA in healthy donors. Some clones are missing from TCRdb's copy, which holds only in-frame ones; the method was immunoSEQ multiplex PCR. Of 95,000 to 150,000 clones listed, roughly 89% were seen once; the top ten hold less than 1.5%. Specimen: PBMCs. The source is a woman younger than 30 in good health and CMV-seronegative.

J is TRBJ2-2 and V is TRBV7-9; D not resolved. Germline CDR1 is SEHNR and CDR2 is FQNEAQ (reference sequence). The CDR3 length is 13 residues. Trimming took 11 bases from V and 1 from J, leaving 11 bases between them. The CDR3 here is CAARAVNTGELFF. CDR3 DNA: TGTGCCGCTAGAGCCGTGAACACCGGGGAGCTGTTTTTT.

The gene calls are TRBV2 and TRBJ2-7; D remains unclear. Trimming pared 3 bases from V and 6 bases from J, leaving 12 bases between. The length of the CDR3 is 13 residues. Germline assignment: CDR1 SNHLY and CDR2 FYNNEI. The DNA for the CDR3 is TGTGCCAGCAGTGATGAACAACACATCGAGCAGTACTTC. Translation: CASSDEQHIEQYF.

This sequence joins TRBV4-2 and TRBJ2-1, with D possibly TRBD1 on 5 matching bases. Germline loops: CDR1 LGHNA, CDR2 YNFKEQ. The CDR3 length is 16 residues. V was pared by 0 bases and J by 7 bases, with 16 bases between. Here the CDR3 reads CASSQDQELQVNEQFF. CDR3 sequence (DNA): TGTGCCAGCAGCCAAGATCAGGAACTACAGGTAAATGAGCAGTTCTTC.

The chain links TRBV29-1 to TRBJ1-5; 8 nucleotides match TRBD1. J was trimmed by 3 bases and V by 6 bases; bases with no gene match: 4. CDR3 size: 13 residues. Germline V CDR1 and CDR2: SQVTM, ANQGSEA. CDR3 bases: TGCAGCGTCACGGACAGGGCCAATCAGCCCCAGCATTTT. Its protein is CSVTDRANQPQHF.

This chain joins TRBV28 and TRBJ1-2; D perhaps matches TRBD1 (5 bases). The CDR3 has 13 amino acids. Germline V gene data show CDR1 as MDHEN and CDR2 as SYDVKM. V shed 6 bases and J shed 0 bases, with 8 bases lying between them. This CDR3 is CASRETANYGYTF. The CDR3 nucleotides read TGTGCCAGCAGAGAGACAGCTAACTATGGCTACACCTTC.

The gene calls are TRBV6-5 and TRBJ1-1; TRBD1 is a possible D gene (6 bases). CDR1 and CDR2 from the germline V gene are MNHEY and SVGAGI. The CDR3 loop spans 14 amino acids. The V end was cut by 5 bases, the J end by 3 bases, with 13 bases between. CDR3 residues: CASSPQGSHTEAFF. In nucleotides, the CDR3 is TGTGCCAGCAGTCCCCAGGGGTCCCACACTGAAGCTTTCTTT.

In DNA, the CDR3 is TGTGCCAGCAGCCGGCGAGGGGTAGCGGGGGATTTGGGCAATGAGCAGTTCTTC. Residues: CASSRRGVAGDLGNEQFF. The V and J genes are TRBV11-3 and TRBJ2-1; 9 bases agree with TRBD2. Trimming cost V 5 bases and J 6 bases; bases outside gene matches: 17. CDR1 is SGHNT and CDR2 is YENEEA in the germline V gene. This CDR3 spans 18 amino acids.

This chain joins TRBV28 and TRBJ1-1; D unclear. The germline V gene has CDR1 MDHEN and CDR2 SYDVKM. V lost 7 bases, J lost 1 base, and 7 bases lay in between. This CDR3 is 12 amino acids long. The CDR3 sequence: CASKMANTEAFF. The CDR3 DNA sequence: TGTGCCAGCAAGATGGCGAACACTGAAGCTTTCTTT.

The chain uses TRBV6-4 and TRBJ2-2; D perhaps matches TRBD2 (6 bases). This CDR3 comprises 15 residues. The germline gives CDR1 MRHNA, CDR2 SNTAGT. V was trimmed by 2 bases and J by 0 bases, leaving 7 bases between them. The CDR3 DNA reads as TGTGCCAGCAGTGACACTAGCCCGAACACCGGGGAGCTGTTTTTT. Amino acid sequence: CASSDTSPNTGELFF.

The CDR3 loop reads CASSFSGGADYGYTF. The CDR3 DNA reads TGTGCCAGCAGCTTCTCTGGGGGCGCGGACTATGGCTACACCTTC. The chain links TRBV5-5 to TRBJ1-2; TRBD1 is a possible D gene (6 bases). Trimming pared 2 bases from V and 3 bases from J, leaving 14 bases between. Germline V gene data show CDR1 as SGHKS and CDR2 as YYEKEE (reference sequence). This CDR3 is built from 15 residues.

The CDR3 nucleotides are TGTGCCAGCAGTTCCGGGGTAGGCGAGCAGTACGTC. This sequence encodes CASSSGVGEQYV. The V and J genes are TRBV27 and TRBJ2-7, with D possibly matching TRBD2 (5 bases). V was cut by 4 bases and J by 6 bases, with 10 bases left in between. Germline CDR1 and CDR2: MNHEY and SMNVEV (reference sequence). The CDR3 runs to 12 residues.

For the CDR3, the DNA is TGCGCCAGCAGGGACAGGGGCCACGCTATCTACGAGCAGTACGTC. It translates to CASRDRGHAIYEQYV. The chain links TRBV23-1 to TRBJ2-7; 9 bases are shared with TRBD1. TRBV23-1 is noted as an ORF with a role that remains uncertain. V shed 6 bases, J shed 3 bases, and the junction held 9 bases outside the gene matches. This CDR3 is built from 15 residues.

V is TRBV29-1 and J is TRBJ1-3; D remains unclear. V gave up 6 bases and J gave up 4 bases, with 13 bases separating them. There are 13 residues in the CDR3. Germline V CDR1 and CDR2: SQVTM, ANQGSEA. The CDR3 DNA reads as TGCAGCGTCGTTGAGGCAGCCGGAAACACCATATATTTT. Amino acid sequence: CSVVEAAGNTIYF.

This chain uses TRBV11-2 with TRBJ2-2; 10 nucleotides agree with TRBD2. Germline V lookup: CDR1 SGHAT, CDR2 FQNNGV. This CDR3 is 14 amino acids long. V lost 5 bases, J lost 6 bases, and 3 bases stayed unmatched. The CDR3 DNA sequence: TGTGCCAGCAGCATTCTAGCGGGAGCCGGGGAGCTGTTTTTT. It is translated as CASSILAGAGELFF.

The chain is built from TRBV11-2 and TRBJ1-2; 7 bases are shared with TRBD1. V lost 6 bases, J lost 2 bases, and 9 bases stayed unmatched. Germline CDR1 is SGHAT and CDR2 is FQNNGV. The length of the CDR3 is 15 residues. CDR3 protein: CASRSHRGGNYGYTF. CDR3 in DNA: TGTGCCAGCAGGTCCCACAGGGGCGGGAACTATGGCTACACCTTC.

The chain carries TRBV4-2 and TRBJ2-2; 8 nucleotides line up with TRBD2. The CDR3 is 16 amino acids. Germline loops: CDR1 LGHNA, CDR2 YNFKEQ. With V trimmed by 4 bases and J by 2 bases, 6 bases remained unmatched. The DNA of the CDR3 is TGTGCCAGCAGCCTGAGCGGGGGTCGTAACACCGGGGAGCTGTTTTTT. Translation gives CASSLSGGRNTGELFF.

This clone was counted only a few times. The genes are TRBV28 and TRBJ1-1, with a possible D match to TRBD1 (5 bases). CDR1 and CDR2 from the germline V gene are MDHEN and SYDVKM. This CDR3 is built from 12 residues. V lost 5 bases, J lost 5 bases, and 9 bases lay in between. The CDR3 loop reads CASSTYRTEAFF. The CDR3 DNA is TGTGCCAGCAGTACCTACAGGACTGAAGCTTTCTTT.

The chain carries TRBV7-6 and TRBJ1-5; weak D call: TRBD1 (5 bases). CDR1 is SGHVS and CDR2 is FNYEAQ in the germline V gene. The CDR3 runs to 15 residues. V lost 6 bases, J lost 5 bases, and 17 bases lay in between. CDR3 DNA: TGTGCCAGCAGTAAAACAGACAGTTCCTATCAGCCCCAGCATTTT. This translates into CASSKTDSSYQPQHF.

The DNA for the CDR3 is TGTGCCAGCAGCCTACTCGGGACACCCGAGCAGTACGTC. It specifies CASSLLGTPEQYV. The V and J genes are TRBV7-2 and TRBJ2-7, with a possible D match to TRBD1 (6 bases). This CDR3 comprises 13 residues. Trimming left V 5 bases short and J 6 bases short, with 14 bases between. The germline CDR1 and CDR2 sequences are SGHTA and FQGNSA.

The chain carries TRBV7-9 and TRBJ2-7; 7 bases are shared with TRBD1. V shed 2 bases, J shed 4 bases, and the junction held 2 bases outside the gene matches. Looked up from germline, CDR1 is SEHNR and CDR2 is FQNEAQ (reference sequence). The CDR3 has 13 amino acids. CDR3 protein: CASSLPGGYEQYF. DNA of the CDR3: TGTGCCAGCAGCTTACCAGGGGGTTACGAGCAGTACTTC.

The table lists this clone with a few counts. V and J are TRBV7-9 and TRBJ2-7; tentatively, D is TRBD2 (6 bases). The ends were cut back, 2 bases at V and 0 bases at J, with 11 bases in the middle. The CDR3 length is 15 residues. Germline lookup yields CDR1 SEHNR and CDR2 FQNEAQ (reference sequence). As DNA, the CDR3 is TGTGCCAGCAGCTTACTGGGACTGAGCTCCTACGAGCAGTACGTC. As protein: CASSLLGLSSYEQYV.

The chain carries TRBV5-1 and TRBJ2-5; 7 nucleotides align to TRBD2. Germline CDR1 and CDR2: SGHRS and YFSETQ. The CDR3 loop spans 17 amino acids. The V gene end was trimmed by 0 bases and the J gene end by 0 bases; junction bases not matched to a gene: 8. The CDR3 reads CASSLGPLRGYQETQYF. The CDR3 DNA reads as TGCGCCAGCAGCTTGGGCCCCCTGCGGGGGTACCAAGAGACCCAGTACTTC.

The V call is TRBV10-3, the J call TRBJ2-7; 9 bases line up with TRBD1. V lost 0 bases to trimming and J lost 7 bases; unmatched junction nucleotides: 10. This CDR3 has 16 residues. The germline V gene has CDR1 ENHRY and CDR2 SYGVKD. The CDR3 region is CAISESIGQGTWEQYF. As DNA, the CDR3 is TGTGCCATCAGTGAGTCCATAGGACAGGGGACGTGGGAGCAGTACTTC.

This chain joins TRBV7-9 and TRBJ2-5; TRBD2 matches at 7 bases. The V and J ends lost 7 bases and 5 bases, in that order; junction bases with no gene match: 10. Germline V gene lookup returns CDR1 SEHNR and CDR2 FQNEAQ (reference sequence). The CDR3 length is 14 residues. Written as DNA, the CDR3 is TGTGCCAGCACCCTGGCGGGAGTGGTGGAGACCCAGTACTTC. Protein product: CASTLAGVVETQYF.